The 27 T cell receptor beta chains given below trace back to one sample, sequenced in a study of CD4 T cells in relation to SARS-CoV-2 and coronaviruses. These receptors have no identified antigens. TCRdb keeps only in-frame clones here, not all; method: immunoSEQ multiplex PCR. The sample yields around 15,000 clones, around 73% seen once. CD4+ T cells from unexposed donors were obtained before the COVID-19 pandemic (2011-2018). Isolation of CD4+ T cells took place after 10 days in culture. Sequencing input: CD4+ T cells from PBMCs, cultured in vitro. The source of these receptors is a human donor in good health.

The chain joins TRBV6-6 to TRBJ2-7, with D uncertain. Germline values: CDR1 MNHNY, CDR2 SVGAGI (reference sequence). The CDR3 contains 13 residues. Trimming shortened V by 0 bases and J by 7 bases, and 10 bases separated the two germline ends. CDR3 amino acids: CASSYSTRIEQYF. For the CDR3, the DNA is TGTGCCAGCAGTTACTCGACGAGGATTGAGCAGTACTTC.

The chain couples TRBV19 to TRBJ2-1, with 16 bases that match TRBD2. Germline CDR1 is LNHDA and CDR2 is SQIVND (reference sequence). The CDR3 is made up of 18 amino acids. With V trimmed by 7 bases and J by 0 bases, 6 bases remained unmatched. The CDR3 loop reads CASTTGLAGGSSYNEQFF. The CDR3 DNA reads as TGTGCCAGTACCACGGGACTAGCGGGAGGGAGCTCCTACAATGAGCAGTTCTTC.

This clone was detected only once. The chain links TRBV6-1 to TRBJ2-1; 7 bases agree with TRBD2. Germline V CDR1 and CDR2: MNHNS, SASEGT. This CDR3 is 16 amino acids long. V gave up 4 bases and J gave up 2 bases; unmatched junction bases: 8. CDR3 sequence (DNA): TGTGCCAGCAGTGGGATATCGGGAGGTGCCTACAATGAGCAGTTCTTC. Its translation: CASSGISGGAYNEQFF.

This clone was detected once. CDR3 nucleotides: TGCAGCGTTGTACAGGGGGACATTCAGTACTTC. This translates into CSVVQGDIQYF. The chain recombines TRBV29-1 with TRBJ2-4; 8 nucleotides agree with TRBD1. The V and J ends lost 4 bases and 8 bases, in that order; junction bases with no gene match: 1. Germline values: CDR1 SQVTM, CDR2 ANQGSEA. The CDR3 consists of 11 residues. Together with reference TRBV29-1 and TRBJ2-4, the CDR3 gives the full variable domain: SAVISQKPSRDICQRGTSLTIQCQVDSQVTMMFWYRQQPGQSLTLIATANQGSEATYESGFVIDKFPISRPNLTFSTLTVSNMSPEDSSIYLCSVVQGDIQYFGAGTRLSVL.

The chain employs TRBV5-4 and TRBJ2-7; D gene unclear. V was trimmed by 0 bases and J by 2 bases, leaving 9 bases between them. The CDR3 loop spans 14 amino acids. Germline-derived CDR1 and CDR2 are SGHNT and YYREEE (reference sequence). CDR3 nucleotide sequence: TGTGCCAGCAGCTTGGAAGGAACTCCCTACGAGCAGTACTTC. Translating gives CASSLEGTPYEQYF. Complete variable domain (other parts from reference TRBV5-4 and TRBJ2-7): ETGVTQSPTHLIKTRGQQVTLRCSSQSGHNTVSWYQQALGQGPQFIFQYYREEENGRGNFPPRFSGLQFPNYSSELNVNALELDDSALYLCASSLEGTPYEQYFGPGTRLTVT.

In its sample, this clone is large (0.1 to 1%). The chain carries TRBV7-2 and TRBJ1-2; 10 positions agree with TRBD1. The CDR3 runs 13 residues. Germline V gives CDR1 SGHTA, CDR2 FQGNSA. J was trimmed by 5 bases and V by 4 bases; bases with no gene match: 1. The CDR3 DNA is TGTGCCAGCAGCTCGGGACAGGGGTATGGCTACACCTTC. The encoded protein is CASSSGQGYGYTF.

The J gene is TRBJ1-6, the V gene TRBV11-2; 7 nucleotides line up with TRBD1. Germline assignment: CDR1 SGHAT and CDR2 FQNNGV. This CDR3 is 15 amino acids long. V lost 0 bases and J lost 14; bases outside the gene matches: 10. The CDR3 DNA follows: TGTGCCAGCAGCTTAGAAATTGGCGGACAGGCAGCCCTCCACTTT. Protein sequence: CASSLEIGGQAALHF.

The chain recombines TRBV30 with TRBJ1-2; D gene uncertain. The CDR3 has 13 amino acids. V was pared by 7 bases and J by 8 bases, with 20 bases between. The germline V gene has CDR1 GTSNPN and CDR2 SVGIG (reference sequence). The CDR3 sequence is CAFHRASSDGYTF. The CDR3 DNA reads as TGTGCCTTCCACCGGGCCTCCTCGGACGGCTACACCTTC. The variable domain in full, with the rest retrieved from reference TRBV30 and TRBJ1-2, is SQTIHQWPATLVQPVGSPLSLECTVEGTSNPNLYWYRQAAGRGLQLLFYSVGIGQISSEVPQNLSASRPQDRQFILSSKKLLLSDSGFYLCAFHRASSDGYTFGSGTRLTVV.

The J gene is TRBJ2-7, the V gene TRBV21-1; the D call of TRBD2 is as the table states it, not checked on the DNA. TRBV21-1 is a pseudogene segment. This CDR3 has 16 residues. CDR3 bases: TGTGCCAGCAGCAGTTCGAGAGGCCTAATCCCCTACGAGCAGTACTTC. Translation gives CASSSSRGLIPYEQYF.

V is TRBV3-1 (or the pseudogene TRBV3-2) and J is TRBJ1-5; TRBD1 matches 7 bases. Germline CDR1 reads LGHDT; CDR2 reads YNNKEL (reference sequence). The CDR3 is made up of 14 amino acids. V was clipped by 2 bases and J by 5 bases; unmatched bases: 3. The CDR3 DNA reads TGTGCCAGCAGCCAACAGGGGGGGGATCAGCCCCAGCATTTT. Its protein is CASSQQGGDQPQHF.

The gene calls are TRBV9 and TRBJ2-5; D is possibly TRBD2 (5 bases). The CDR3 length is 15 residues. The germline V gene encodes CDR1 SGDLS and CDR2 YYNGEE. V was trimmed by 0 bases and J by 3 bases, leaving 12 bases between them. The CDR3 reads CASSVEAGPKETQYF. In nucleotides, the CDR3 is TGTGCCAGCAGCGTAGAGGCGGGTCCGAAAGAGACCCAGTACTTC.

The genes are TRBV10-3 and TRBJ2-3; TRBD1 aligns across 12 bases. Germline assignment: CDR1 ENHRY and CDR2 SYGVKD. The CDR3 is 16 amino acids. V gave up 6 bases and J gave up 5 bases; unmatched junction bases: 9. The CDR3 bases are TGTGCCATCAGAGACCGGGACAGGGGGCAACAAGATACGCAGTATTTT. This gives the protein CAIRDRDRGQQDTQYF.

The rearrangement uses TRBV7-3 and TRBJ2-1, with 8 bases aligning to TRBD2. Germline CDR1 and CDR2: SGHTA and FQGTGA. V was clipped by 2 bases and J by 0 bases; unmatched bases: 9. The CDR3 runs 18 residues. CDR3 amino acids: CASSLGLAGLPSYNEQFF. The CDR3 DNA sequence: TGTGCCAGCAGCTTAGGGCTAGCGGGCCTCCCCTCCTACAATGAGCAGTTCTTC. Looking up the rest from reference TRBV7-3 and TRBJ2-1 gives the full variable domain: GAGVSQTPSNKVTEKGKYVELRCDPISGHTALYWYRQSLGQGPEFLIYFQGTGAADDSGLPNDRFFAVRPEGSVSTLKIQRTERGDSAVYLCASSLGLAGLPSYNEQFFGPGTRLTVL.

This chain connects TRBV10-3 to TRBJ1-2; D unresolved. In germline, CDR1 is ENHRY, CDR2 SYGVKD. Trimming pared 3 bases from V and 4 bases from J, leaving 6 bases between. The CDR3 covers 12 residues. The CDR3 region is CAISDVPYGYTF. The CDR3 nucleotides read TGTGCCATCAGTGACGTACCCTATGGCTACACCTTC.

The V gene is TRBV3-1 (or the pseudogene TRBV3-2), the J gene TRBJ1-1, with TRBD1 as a possible D gene (6 bases). Per the germline V gene, CDR1 is LGHDT and CDR2 is YNNKEL (reference sequence). V dropped 4 bases and J dropped 7 bases, with 16 bases sitting between them. The CDR3 loop spans 14 amino acids. In DNA form, the CDR3 reads TGTGCCAGCAGCCCAGCGGGACAAACCAATGAAGCTTTCTTT. This sequence encodes CASSPAGQTNEAFF.

This clone has only a few counts. The V call is TRBV10-1, the J call TRBJ1-2; TRBD1 might be the D (6 bases). V was pared by 2 bases and J by 2 bases, with 12 bases between. This CDR3 contains 15 residues. Per the germline V gene, CDR1 is WNHNN and CDR2 is SYGVQD (reference sequence). CDR3 sequence: CASSEGTRMNYGYTF. CDR3 coding DNA: TGCGCCAGCAGTGAGGGGACACGGATGAACTATGGCTACACCTTC.

J is TRBJ2-1 and V is TRBV9, with 12 positions matching TRBD2. The V gene end was trimmed by 0 bases and the J gene end by 5 bases; junction bases not matched to a gene: 6. Germline V gene lookup returns CDR1 SGDLS and CDR2 YYNGEE. This CDR3 is 17 amino acids long. The CDR3 nucleotides read TGTGCCAGCAGCGTAGGGGCTAGCGGGAGGGTACACAATGAGCAGTTCTTC. This encodes CASSVGASGRVHNEQFF.

The CDR3 nucleotides read TGCGCCAGCAGTGAGTCCCCGGGACACCCCTATGGCTACACCTTC. This codes for CASSESPGHPYGYTF. The chain recombines TRBV10-1 with TRBJ1-2, with TRBD1 as a possible D gene (6 bases). CDR1 is WNHNN, CDR2 SYGVQD, per germline (reference sequence). Trimming shortened V by 0 bases and J by 4 bases, and 12 bases separated the two germline ends. The CDR3 length is 15 residues.

J is TRBJ2-5 and V is TRBV25-1; D may correspond to TRBD1 or TRBD2 (5 bases each). Trimming cost V 1 base and J 4 bases, with 10 bases left between them. Germline V lookup: CDR1 MGHDK, CDR2 SYGVNS. The CDR3 has 14 amino acids. The chain's CDR3 is CASSELGERETQYF. As DNA, the CDR3 is TGTGCCAGCAGTGAATTAGGGGAGAGAGAGACCCAGTACTTC.

This clone has just a few counts. The gene calls are TRBV29-1 and TRBJ1-2; perhaps TRBD1 as D (5 bases). V lost 0 bases to trimming and J lost 4 bases, with 12 bases between them. The germline CDR1 and CDR2 sequences are SQVTM and ANQGSEA. The CDR3 totals 14 residues. The CDR3 region has the DNA TGCAGCGTTGAAGAGGGGGAGGGCGGCTATGGCTACACCTTC. It codes for CSVEEGEGGYGYTF. Using reference TRBV29-1 and TRBJ1-2 for the parts outside the CDR3, the full variable domain is SAVISQKPSRDICQRGTSLTIQCQVDSQVTMMFWYRQQPGQSLTLIATANQGSEATYESGFVIDKFPISRPNLTFSTLTVSNMSPEDSSIYLCSVEEGEGGYGYTFGSGTRLTVV.

The chain recombines TRBV5-8 with TRBJ2-2, with D hard to call. Germline CDR1 SGHTS, CDR2 YDEGEE. V lost 1 base and J lost 6, with 7 bases in between. The CDR3 sequence is 13 residues long. The chain's CDR3 is CASSLFEAGELFF. The CDR3 nucleotides are TGTGCCAGCAGCTTGTTCGAGGCCGGGGAGCTGTTTTTT.

This clone was detected a few times. The chain uses TRBV2 and TRBJ1-1; D gene ambiguous. Germline values: CDR1 SNHLY, CDR2 FYNNEI. The CDR3 has 14 residues. V lost 3 bases and J lost 5, with 13 bases in between. The CDR3 nucleotides read TGTGCCAGCAGTGAGTTACTAGCACGAACTGAAGCTTTCTTT. Its translation: CASSELLARTEAFF.

There are a few counts of this clone. The chain joins TRBV25-1 to TRBJ2-3; no definite D call. The CDR3 is 15 residues long. Germline V lookup: CDR1 MGHDK, CDR2 SYGVNS. V lost 2 bases, J lost 2 bases, and 11 bases lay in between. The CDR3 sequence is CASSEKDVYTDTQYF. CDR3 nucleotides: TGTGCCAGCAGTGAAAAGGACGTATACACAGATACGCAGTATTTT.

V gene TRBV18 combines with J gene TRBJ1-2; possible D gene TRBD1, 5 bases. The CDR3 spans 16 residues. The germline V and J ends were trimmed by 6 bases and 0 bases, with 17 bases remaining between them. CDR1 is KGHSH, CDR2 LQKENI, per germline. CDR3: CASSPNRAGANYGYTF. The CDR3, as DNA: TGTGCCAGCTCTCCTAATCGGGCGGGGGCTAACTATGGCTACACCTTC.

The CDR3 loop is CASSPGHRDRGNNEQFF. The DNA of the CDR3 is TGTGCCAGCAGCCCCGGTCACCGGGACAGGGGCAACAATGAGCAGTTCTTC. The chain carries TRBV9 and TRBJ2-1, with TRBD1 matching over 10 bases. Per the germline V gene, CDR1 is SGDLS and CDR2 is YYNGEE. This CDR3 spans 17 amino acids. V trimming: 4 bases; J trimming: 5 bases; junction bases outside the gene matches: 12.

The chain carries TRBV19 and TRBJ2-5, with 12 nucleotides matching TRBD2. Germline CDR1 is LNHDA and CDR2 is SQIVND (reference sequence). Trimming cost V 3 bases and J 2 bases; bases outside gene matches: 4. The CDR3 extends over 16 amino acids. This CDR3 is CASSMTSGSRQETQYF. CDR3 DNA: TGTGCCAGTAGTATGACTAGCGGGAGTAGGCAAGAGACCCAGTACTTC.

This clone was seen just once. The J gene is TRBJ2-7, the V gene TRBV11-2, with 10 bases that match TRBD2. CDR3 length equals 15 residues. CDR1 SGHAT and CDR2 FQNNGV come from the germline V gene. J was trimmed by 3 bases and V by 5 bases; bases with no gene match: 7. CDR3 sequence: CASSQGASGSYEQYF. CDR3 nucleotides: TGTGCCAGCAGCCAAGGGGCTAGCGGGAGCTACGAGCAGTACTTC. Combining the CDR3 with reference TRBV11-2 and TRBJ2-7 gives the whole variable domain EAGVAQSPRYKIIEKRQSVAFWCNPISGHATLYWYQQILGQGPKLLIQFQNNGVVDDSQLPKDRFSAERLKGVDSTLKIQPAKLEDSAVYLCASSQGASGSYEQYFGPGTRLTVT.